This passage covers 30 T cell receptor beta chains from one sample sequenced in a study of blood T cell repertoires in COVID-19. The table came from immunoSEQ multiplex PCR; TCRdb's copy has only in-frame clones and leaves some out. This repertoire shows 100,000 to 150,000 clones, around 89% found once; its top ten account for around 7.3%. What was sequenced was peripheral blood. These receptors all stem from a man between 50 and 59 years old with acute or convalescent COVID-19.

This clone was seen a handful of times. This sequence joins TRBV2 and TRBJ2-3, with 10 nucleotides matching TRBD1. V was pared by 9 bases and J by 8 bases, with 11 bases of the junction left unmatched. This CDR3 is built from 14 residues. CDR1 is SNHLY and CDR2 is FYNNEI in the germline V gene. The CDR3 DNA follows: TGTGCCAGTATGGGACAGGGGATGGGCGCTACGCAGTATTTT. Its translation is CASMGQGMGATQYF.

DNA of the CDR3: TGTGCCAGCAGCCCGAGGGGTGGGACTAGCGGTTCAAATGAGCAGTTCTTC. It encodes CASSPRGGTSGSNEQFF. The rearrangement links TRBV3-1 (or the pseudogene TRBV3-2) to TRBJ2-1; TRBD2 matches at 11 bases. This CDR3 spans 17 amino acids. From germline, CDR1 is LGHDT and CDR2 YNNKEL (reference sequence). Trimming cost V 4 bases and J 7 bases; bases outside gene matches: 12.

The rearrangement joins TRBV3-1 (or the pseudogene TRBV3-2) to TRBJ1-2; D may be TRBD1 (5 bases). Looked up from germline, CDR1 is LGHDT and CDR2 is YNNKEL (reference sequence). The V end lost 3 bases, the J end lost 8 bases, and 16 bases lay between the germline ends. This CDR3 is 14 amino acids long. The CDR3 DNA sequence: TGTGCCAGCAGCCACCGCTCAGGGCTTAGAGGCTACACCTTC. The encoded protein is CASSHRSGLRGYTF.

This chain connects TRBV14 to TRBJ1-2; 11 nucleotides match TRBD1. Germline-derived CDR1 and CDR2 are SGHDN and FVKESK. The ends lost 2 bases at V and 5 bases at J; junction bases unmatched: 10. CDR3 size: 17 residues. The CDR3 sequence is CASSQRDRGITTYGYTF. CDR3 nucleotide sequence: TGTGCCAGCAGCCAAAGGGACAGGGGGATTACCACATATGGCTACACCTTC.

The chain uses TRBV5-1 and TRBJ2-1; 10 nucleotides align to TRBD2. Germline CDR1 reads SGHRS; CDR2 reads YFSETQ. The CDR3 runs 18 residues. The junction had 11 bases not matched to a gene; V was cut back by 0 bases and J by 5 bases. The CDR3 region has the DNA TGCGCCAGCAGCTTGGGGTATGGGCTAGCGGGGGTGGACAATGAGCAGTTCTTC. Its translation is CASSLGYGLAGVDNEQFF. Filled out from reference TRBV5-1 and TRBJ2-1, the complete variable domain reads KAGVTQTPRYLIKTRGQQVTLSCSPISGHRSVSWYQQTPGQGLQFLFEYFSETQRNKGNFPGRFSGRQFSNSRSEMNVSTLELGDSALYLCASSLGYGLAGVDNEQFFGPGTRLTVL.

The V gene is TRBV6-1, the J gene TRBJ1-5, with D perhaps TRBD1 (5 bases). The germline CDR1 and CDR2 sequences are MNHNS and SASEGT. The CDR3 extends over 13 amino acids. The V gene lost 5 bases and the J gene lost 3 bases, with 8 bases spanning the gap. The CDR3 DNA is TGTGCCAGCAGTCAGGGTTACAATCAGCCCCAGCATTTT. It codes for CASSQGYNQPQHF.

This chain connects TRBV11-2 to TRBJ1-2; possibly TRBD1 for D (5 bases). The CDR3 runs 14 residues. Trimming took 1 base from V and 8 from J, leaving 14 bases between them. Germline-derived CDR1 and CDR2 are SGHAT and FQNNGV. DNA of the CDR3: TGTGCCAGCAGCTTAGTGGCAGGGCAAGGGGGCTACACCTTC. It codes for CASSLVAGQGGYTF. Full variable domain (outside the CDR3, taken from reference TRBV11-2 and TRBJ1-2): EAGVAQSPRYKIIEKRQSVAFWCNPISGHATLYWYQQILGQGPKLLIQFQNNGVVDDSQLPKDRFSAERLKGVDSTLKIQPAKLEDSAVYLCASSLVAGQGGYTFGSGTRLTVV.

V gene TRBV5-6 combines with J gene TRBJ1-2, with a possible D match to TRBD1 (5 bases). V dropped 1 base and J dropped 4 bases, with 11 bases sitting between them. The CDR3 has 14 amino acids. The V gene's germline CDR1 is SGHDT and CDR2 YYEEEE. CDR3 sequence (DNA): TGTGCCAGCAGCTTGAAGGGGAAGGGCTATGGCTACACCTTC. It translates to CASSLKGKGYGYTF.

This clone showed up just once. The V call is TRBV19, the J call TRBJ1-3; 9 bases fit TRBD1. The CDR3 covers 14 residues. V gave up 7 bases and J gave up 0 bases; unmatched junction bases: 1. Germline CDR1 LNHDA, CDR2 SQIVND (reference sequence). The CDR3 nucleotides read TGTGCCAGTATGACAGGGGGCTCTGGAAACACCATATATTTT. Its protein product is CASMTGGSGNTIYF. Full variable domain (missing parts from reference TRBV19 and TRBJ1-3): DGGITQSPKYLFRKEGQNVTLSCEQNLNHDAMYWYRQDPGQGLRLIYYSQIVNDFQKGDIAEGYSVSREKKESFPLTVTSAQKNPTAFYLCASMTGGSGNTIYFGEGSWLTVV.

The chain combines TRBV5-4 with TRBJ2-7, with a tentative D call TRBD1 (5 bases). This CDR3 contains 13 residues. Germline V gene lookup returns CDR1 SGHNT and CDR2 YYREEE (reference sequence). Trimming removed 4 bases at V and 6 bases at J, with 14 bases between. This CDR3 reads CASSPGLWGEQYF. The CDR3 DNA reads as TGTGCCAGCAGCCCAGGGTTGTGGGGCGAGCAGTACTTC. Full variable domain (outside the CDR3, taken from reference TRBV5-4 and TRBJ2-7): ETGVTQSPTHLIKTRGQQVTLRCSSQSGHNTVSWYQQALGQGPQFIFQYYREEENGRGNFPPRFSGLQFPNYSSELNVNALELDDSALYLCASSPGLWGEQYFGPGTRLTVT.

The chain uses TRBV27 and TRBJ2-2; TRBD2 is a possible D gene (5 bases). V gave up 3 bases and J gave up 6 bases, with 14 bases separating them. Germline V CDR1 and CDR2: MNHEY, SMNVEV (reference sequence). The CDR3 is 15 residues long. Here the CDR3 reads CASSLEEGMAGELFF. For the CDR3, the DNA is TGTGCCAGCAGTTTGGAGGAAGGGATGGCCGGGGAGCTGTTTTTT.

The chain links TRBV19 to TRBJ1-3; 9 positions match TRBD1. Germline V gives CDR1 LNHDA, CDR2 SQIVND (reference sequence). This CDR3 is 16 amino acids long. The V gene end was trimmed by 6 bases and the J gene end by 0 bases; junction bases not matched to a gene: 6. The CDR3 spells CASSRRDRASGNTIYF. In DNA form, the CDR3 reads TGTGCCAGTAGCCGAAGGGACAGGGCCTCTGGAAACACCATATATTTT.

In its sample, this clone was seen once. The chain recombines TRBV29-1 with TRBJ2-3; 8 nucleotides line up with TRBD2. CDR1 is SQVTM, CDR2 ANQGSEA, per germline. V trimming: 7 bases; J trimming: 7 bases; junction bases outside the gene matches: 10. The CDR3 has 13 amino acids. Here the CDR3 DNA reads TGCAGCGATTTAGCGGGACCCACGAATACGCAGTATTTT. Residues: CSDLAGPTNTQYF.

J is TRBJ2-2 and V is TRBV19; D uncertain. V was shortened by 4 bases and J by 0 bases, with 18 bases between the two germline ends. CDR3 size: 18 residues. The germline V gene has CDR1 LNHDA and CDR2 SQIVND (reference sequence). CDR3 in DNA: TGTGCCAGTAGTAACTTTGAACAGACAAAACCGAACACCGGGGAGCTGTTTTTT. Its protein is CASSNFEQTKPNTGELFF.

CDR3 nucleotides: TGTGCCAGCAGTGAAGCGCCGGTGTCCATCACAGATACGCAGTATTTT. It specifies CASSEAPVSITDTQYF. J is TRBJ2-3 and V is TRBV2; D is ambiguous. Germline CDR1 SNHLY, CDR2 FYNNEI. The CDR3 covers 16 residues. V dropped 0 bases and J dropped 2 bases, with 12 bases sitting between them.

The rearrangement uses TRBV24-1 and TRBJ2-5; 7 nucleotides align to TRBD1. Germline-derived CDR1 and CDR2 are KGHDR and SFDVKD. CDR3 length: 15 residues. V shed 2 bases, J shed 4 bases, and the junction held 6 bases outside the gene matches. CDR3 nucleotides: TGTGCCACCAGTGATTCGACAGGGTTCCCAGAGACCCAGTACTTC. It encodes CATSDSTGFPETQYF.

The chain joins TRBV6-5 to TRBJ1-2; 8 nucleotides align to TRBD1. V shed 0 bases and J 7 bases; nucleotides not matched to a gene: 4. Germline CDR1 reads MNHEY; CDR2 reads SVGAGI. This CDR3 comprises 14 residues. CDR3 sequence: CASSYSPGGGGYTF. The DNA for the CDR3 is TGTGCCAGCAGTTACTCGCCAGGGGGCGGTGGCTACACCTTC.

This clone turned up a few times. This chain joins TRBV9 and TRBJ2-5; 9 nucleotides match TRBD1. J gave up 5 bases and V 4 bases, and 12 bases lay outside the gene matches. CDR1 is SGDLS, CDR2 YYNGEE, per germline. The CDR3 is 16 amino acids. CDR3 sequence reads: CASSLTHRTGAETQYF. In nucleotides, the CDR3 is TGTGCCAGCAGCCTAACCCATAGGACAGGGGCTGAGACCCAGTACTTC.

The chain has TRBV7-2 and TRBJ2-5; 9 bases align to TRBD2. The CDR3 sequence is 17 residues long. Losses at the gene ends were 1 base for V and 7 bases for J; bases not matched to a gene: 13. The germline CDR1 and CDR2 sequences are SGHTA and FQGNSA. The CDR3 here is CASSLGSVAGGGATQYF. The CDR3 coding sequence is TGTGCCAGCAGCTTAGGCTCCGTCGCGGGAGGGGGGGCGACCCAGTACTTC. The full variable domain, in which reference TRBV7-2 and TRBJ2-5 provide the parts outside the CDR3, is GAGVSQSPSNKVTEKGKDVELRCDPISGHTALYWYRQSLGQGLEFLIYFQGNSAPDKSGLPSDRFSAERTGGSVSTLTIQRTQQEDSAVYLCASSLGSVAGGGATQYFGPGTRLLVL.

V usage is TRBV7-9 and J usage is TRBJ2-7, with D perhaps TRBD2 (5 bases). V shed 5 bases and J shed 2 bases, with 7 bases lying between them. CDR1 and CDR2 from the germline V gene are SEHNR and FQNEAQ (reference sequence). The CDR3 spans 12 residues. The CDR3 loop reads CASSPGAYEQYF. CDR3 in DNA: TGTGCCAGCAGCCCCGGGGCCTACGAGCAGTACTTC. Supplemented by reference TRBV7-9 and TRBJ2-7, the full variable domain reads DTGVSQNPRHKITKRGQNVTFRCDPISEHNRLYWYRQTLGQGPEFLTYFQNEAQLEKSRLLSDRFSAERPKGSFSTLEIQRTEQGDSAMYLCASSPGAYEQYFGPGTRLTVT.

The chain carries TRBV2 and TRBJ2-7, with D uncertain. Germline lookup yields CDR1 SNHLY and CDR2 FYNNEI. This CDR3 contains 13 residues. Trimming stripped 7 bases from V and 0 bases from J, with 10 bases between. The CDR3 sequence: CASKRHSSYEQYF. For the CDR3, the DNA is TGTGCCAGCAAGAGACATAGCTCCTACGAGCAGTACTTC.

This clone was observed a single time. This rearrangement joins TRBV27 to TRBJ2-5; a weak D match, TRBD1 (6 bases). CDR1 is MNHEY, CDR2 SMNVEV, per germline (reference sequence). Trimming cost V 6 bases and J 2 bases, with 13 bases left between them. The CDR3 is 14 amino acids. CDR3 sequence: CASSRTGSQETQYF. The CDR3 nucleotides are TGTGCCAGCAGCAGAACAGGGAGTCAAGAGACCCAGTACTTC.

The rearrangement links TRBV4-1 to TRBJ1-6, with a weak D call TRBD1 (5 bases). The V gene's germline CDR1 is MGHRA and CDR2 YSYEKL. The CDR3 is made up of 16 amino acids. With 1 base removed from V and 7 bases from J, the gap between germline ends came to 14 bases. The CDR3: CASSQVEQALNSPLHF. The CDR3 coding sequence is TGCGCCAGCAGCCAAGTGGAACAGGCTTTAAATTCACCCCTCCACTTT.

This clone was seen only a few times. The J gene is TRBJ2-7, the V gene TRBV4-1, with 8 bases aligning to TRBD2. In germline, CDR1 is MGHRA, CDR2 YSYEKL. The V gene end was trimmed by 0 bases and the J gene end by 8 bases; junction bases not matched to a gene: 18. This CDR3 has 18 residues. CDR3 amino acids: CASSQERLAGGALIQQYF. CDR3 nucleotides: TGCGCCAGCAGCCAAGAAAGGCTGGCGGGAGGCGCCCTGATCCAGCAGTACTTC.

The chain joins TRBV12-5 to TRBJ2-3; D is uncertain. The ends were cut back, 2 bases at V and 3 bases at J, with 9 bases in the middle. The CDR3 contains 14 residues. CDR1 and CDR2 (germline): LGHNT, FRNRAP. CDR3 in DNA: TGTGCTAGTGGTTTGTTGACTCGTACAGATACGCAGTATTTT. It yields the protein CASGLLTRTDTQYF.

The chain combines TRBV6-2 or TRBV6-3 with TRBJ2-7; TRBD2 matches at 8 bases. This CDR3 contains 14 residues. J gave up 6 bases and V 4 bases, and 8 bases lay outside the gene matches. Germline CDR1 is MNHEY and CDR2 is SVGEGT. This chain's CDR3 is CASSFVAGRPEQYF. The CDR3 nucleotides are TGTGCCAGCAGTTTCGTAGCGGGACGGCCCGAGCAGTACTTC.

The chain combines TRBV13 with TRBJ2-2; 8 nucleotides agree with TRBD2. J lost 6 bases, V lost 6 bases, and 12 bases had no gene match. The CDR3 extends over 16 amino acids. Germline-derived CDR1 and CDR2 are PRHDT and FYEKMQ (reference sequence). CDR3 in DNA: TGTGCCAGCAGTCGACGTAGCGGGAAAACTTCCGGGGAGCTGTTTTTT. Translating it yields CASSRRSGKTSGELFF.

The V call is TRBV7-2, the J call TRBJ1-1, with a possible D match to TRBD1 (5 bases). The CDR3 covers 14 residues. Germline V CDR1 and CDR2: SGHTA, FQGNSA. V gave up 6 bases and J gave up 2 bases, with 13 bases separating them. This chain's CDR3 is CASRGGALNTEAFF. Here the CDR3 DNA reads TGTGCCAGCAGGGGGGGAGCCCTAAACACTGAAGCTTTCTTT.

This clone appeared a single time. The rearrangement joins TRBV14 to TRBJ2-7, with 7 nucleotides matching TRBD2. V lost 4 bases and J lost 4; bases outside the gene matches: 7. Germline lookup yields CDR1 SGHDN and CDR2 FVKESK. The CDR3 is made up of 14 amino acids. CDR3 region: CASSRRAGAYEQYF. DNA for the CDR3: TGTGCCAGCAGCCGCAGGGCGGGAGCGTACGAGCAGTACTTC.

V gene TRBV3-1 (or the pseudogene TRBV3-2) combines with J gene TRBJ2-3; 10 bases align to TRBD2. V trimming: 5 bases; J trimming: 5 bases; junction bases outside the gene matches: 4. The CDR3 sequence is 14 residues long. Germline V gives CDR1 LGHDT, CDR2 YNNKEL (reference sequence). CDR3 sequence (DNA): TGTGCCAGCAGCACCTCTAGCGGGGGAGATACGCAGTATTTT. Translation: CASSTSSGGDTQYF.